The sequence of this T cell receptor beta chain was determined in a study of Graves' ophthalmopathy and Graves' hyperthyroidism. Study-level findings and limits: Separation of ophthalmopathy from stable hyperthyroidism was achieved by a 13-signature model, at roughly 88% sensitivity and under 83% specificity.

This clonotype was counted ten times or more. Its antigen is unidentified. Researchers took RNA transcripts and amplified TCR beta CDR3 regions from them. Second-round multiplex PCR came after first-round RT-PCR with HTBI primers. TCRdb independently ran MiXCR on the multiplex PCR reads; one entry per CDR3 protein. The sample lists about 550,000 distinct CDR3 sequences, under 45% occurring once. Hyperthyroidism patients, aged 18 to 65, were newly diagnosed, under 2 months' duration. V dropped 6 bases and J dropped 1; count of bases not matched to a gene: 7. The length of the CDR3 is 15 residues. Germline V lookup: CDR1 DFQATT, CDR2 SNEGSKA (reference sequence).

This receptor was obtained from an adult man with Graves' hyperthyroidism. The J gene is TRBJ2-7, the V gene TRBV20-1; 12 nucleotides agree with TRBD1. Sequencing was performed on peripheral blood or thyroid tissue (not recorded which). The DNA of the CDR3 is TGCAGTGCAACGGGACAGGGGGCGAAGTCCTACGAGCAGTACTTC. It yields the protein CSATGQGAKSYEQYF.